This record concerns one T cell receptor beta chain sequence. The data stem from a study of PD-L1 blockade in urothelial cancer. Study summary: Patients with male sex and bladder-origin urothelial cancer accounted for about 85% of the roughly 29 enrolled.

Time point indicated: pretreatment peripheral blood. V was shortened by 8 bases and J by 0 bases, with 4 bases between the two germline ends. CDR1 and CDR2 (germline): SNHLY, FYNNEI. The CDR3 runs 11 residues. Measured with immunoSEQ multiplex PCR; TCRdb has only the in-frame clones, and not every one. The sample lists fewer than 60,000 clones, around 80% seen once, with 2.5% to 3.5% in the top ten. The V and J genes are TRBV2 and TRBJ1-1; no clear D gene. This sample comprised PBMCs, obtained around atezolizumab (anti-PD-L1) treatment. This clonotype was sampled from a man between 65 and 79 years old with urothelial cancer. CDR3 DNA sequence: TGTGCCAGCCACATGAACACTGAAGCTTTCTTT. Encoded protein: CASHMNTEAFF.